This paragraph covers one TCR beta chain sequence. Antigen: not known. Germline lookup yields CDR1 MNHEY and CDR2 SVGAGI. V was clipped by 5 bases and J by 7 bases; unmatched bases: 3. This CDR3 spans 12 amino acids. Primers: 60 Vbeta forward and 13 Jbeta reverse. Sequencing was performed with immunoSEQ multiplex PCR; in TCRdb, only in-frame clones are kept and a portion is missing. The data contain roughly 130,000 clones, less than 85% of them singletons. This sample is drawn from a study of cytomegalovirus exposure and HLA in healthy donors. Broader study findings: Confirmation was obtained in vitro that a few CMV-associated chains are specific for CMV antigens. With high specificity and sensitivity, the classifier reportedly diagnosed cytomegalovirus status.

Sequenced: PBMCs. The chain carries TRBV6-5 and TRBJ1-2; 8 bases align to TRBD1. The clonotype was recovered from a man younger than 35 in good health and CMV-seropositive. CDR3 in DNA: TGTGCCAGCAGTCAACAGGGGGGTGGCTACACCTTC. Its protein is CASSQQGGGYTF.